This T cell receptor beta chain is from a study of CD8 T cells in ankylosing spondylitis. Whole-study findings and limits: Some motif variants had been reported before (in reactive arthritis synovial fluid and blood). The study looked at matched synovial fluid samples from ankylosing spondylitis patients. Disease-linked clones were reported to be significantly enriched there. Ankylosing spondylitis blood seemed to carry a telltale TCR beta motif made of under 10 highly homologous variants. With a CD8+ phenotype, disease-linked clones were relatively rare in peripheral blood.

Quantitative barcoded 5'-RACE was used to prepare TCR beta libraries. TCRdb reanalysed the 5' RACE reads using MiXCR and keeps one entry per CDR3 protein. This sample has approximately 150,000 distinct CDR3 sequences; 15% to 20% occur once, and the top ten carry 30% to 35%. This clonotype has a handful of counts. The antigen remains unidentified. The trim removed 1 base at V and 4 bases at J, leaving 2 bases unmatched. Germline V gene data show CDR1 as DFQATT and CDR2 as SNEGSKA (reference sequence). The CDR3 has 15 amino acids. The clonotype was recovered from a male donor with ankylosing spondylitis. The chain employs TRBV20-1 and TRBJ2-1; TRBD2 aligns across 12 bases. Sequenced sample: blood, either unsorted or a sorted T cell fraction (not recorded which). The CDR3 here is CSARGLAGGYNEQFF. As DNA, the CDR3 is TGCAGTGCTAGAGGGCTAGCGGGAGGGTACAATGAGCAGTTCTTC.